This TCR beta chain came from a study of cytomegalovirus exposure and HLA in healthy donors. Study-wide results and caveats: One variant, a missense change in DCLRE1C, was linked in a later analysis to TCR beta V- and J-gene trimming. Cytomegalovirus association was assigned to around 150 TCR beta chains.

Both 60 Vbeta primers and 13 Jbeta primers went into the PCR. Repertoires were generated with immunoSEQ multiplex PCR, while TCRdb's copy carries only in-frame clones and drops some. The table has roughly 200,000 clones, 80% to 90% seen once. V dropped 2 bases and J dropped 6 bases, with 25 bases sitting between them. CDR3 length: 17 amino acids. Germline CDR1 and CDR2: SQVTM and ANQGSEA. Regarding this clone: The target antigen is unknown.

Sequencing used PBMCs. The genes are TRBV29-1 and TRBJ1-2, with D perhaps matching TRBD1 (5 bases). The receptor comes from a woman aged 18-30 years in good health and CMV-seronegative. The chain's CDR3 is CSVETRWVDNALDGYTF. DNA for the CDR3: TGCAGCGTTGAAACTCGTTGGGTGGACAACGCCCTAGATGGCTACACCTTC.